This is a list of T cell receptor beta chains from one sample in a study of blood T cells in healthy people across ages. Using its own MiXCR run on the 5' RACE reads, TCRdb lists one record per CDR3 protein. This sample has approximately 690,000 distinct CDR3 sequences; approximately 40% occur once, and the top ten carry approximately 31%. Sequencing was performed on blood. These receptors originate from a man older than 75 in good health. Each CDR3 is given with its conserved first and last residue. D genes are given only for firm matches. A clone size is listed for some rows: how often the clone was seen (once, few, many), or a class if it is expanded.

D | J | size | V | CDR3 | DNA
- | TRBJ1-5 | few | TRBV4-3 | CASSQDVAVYQPQHF | TGCGCCAGCAGCCAAGATGTGGCAGTCTATCAGCCCCAGCATTTT
- | TRBJ2-1 | - | TRBV20-1 | CSARAGSYNEQFF | TGCAGTGCTAGGGCGGGCTCCTACAATGAGCAGTTCTTC
- | TRBJ2-1 | - | TRBV7-9 | CASSLIRPGDNEQFF | TGTGCCAGCAGCTTGATTCGGCCGGGGGACAATGAGCAGTTCTTC
- | TRBJ1-4 | few | TRBV29-1 | CSVESGEKLFF | TGCAGCGTTGAAAGTGGAGAAAAACTGTTTTTT
- | TRBJ2-1 | - | TRBV29-1 | CSTYTLRGSYNEQFF | TGCAGCACTTACACCCTCAGGGGCTCCTACAATGAGCAGTTCTTC
TRBD2 | TRBJ2-5 | many | TRBV7-2 | CASSAPGLAVQETQYF | TGTGCCAGCAGCGCGCCGGGACTAGCGGTCCAAGAGACCCAGTACTTC
TRBD2 | TRBJ2-5 | - | TRBV15 | CATSRTSSGRRETQYF | TGTGCCACCAGCAGAACCTCTAGCGGGAGAAGGGAGACCCAGTACTTC
TRBD1 | TRBJ2-5 | many | TRBV18 | CASRGDSSKETQYF | TGTGCCAGCAGAGGGGACAGCAGCAAAGAGACCCAGTACTTC
- | TRBJ2-3 | few | TRBV11-2 | CASSSGGGIGTDTQYF | TGTGCCAGCAGCTCAGGGGGGGGTATAGGGACAGATACGCAGTATTTT
TRBD2 | TRBJ2-3 | few | TRBV12-3/TRBV12-4 | CASSFFGTSGKSTDTQYF | TGTGCCAGCAGTTTTTTCGGTACTAGCGGGAAGAGCACAGATACGCAGTATTTT
TRBD2 | TRBJ2-1 | - | TRBV10-3 | CAISESNWREGGNEQFF | TGTGCCATCAGTGAGTCGAACTGGCGGGAGGGAGGAAATGAGCAGTTCTTC
- | TRBJ1-2 | - | TRBV6-5 | CASSFAGNGYTF | TGTGCCAGCAGTTTCGCCGGGAATGGCTACACCTTC
TRBD1 | TRBJ1-1 | many | TRBV4-1 | CASSQEGGRGRTNTEAFF | TGCGCCAGCAGCCAAGAAGGTGGCAGGGGGCGAACGAACACTGAAGCTTTCTTT
TRBD2 | TRBJ2-1 | - | TRBV12-3/TRBV12-4 | CASLRREGNEQFF | TGTGCCAGCTTGCGGCGGGAGGGGAATGAGCAGTTCTTC
TRBD2 | TRBJ2-7 | - | TRBV20-1 | CSALKTSGIPYNEQYF | TGCAGTGCTCTAAAGACTAGCGGGATTCCCTACAATGAGCAGTACTTC
TRBD1 | TRBJ2-7 | few | TRBV7-6 | CASSARPPGQANSYEQYF | TGTGCCAGCAGCGCGCGCCCACCGGGACAGGCGAATTCCTACGAGCAGTACTTC
- | TRBJ2-3 | - | TRBV29-1 | CSVSALGTDTQYF | TGCAGCGTGAGCGCTCTGGGCACAGATACGCAGTATTTT
- | TRBJ2-7 | many | TRBV29-1 | CSVRQRAYEQYF | TGCAGCGTGCGACAGAGAGCCTACGAGCAGTACTTC
- | TRBJ2-5 | many | TRBV4-2 | CASSQAVGGTQYF | TGTGCCAGCAGCCAAGCGGTCGGAGGGACCCAGTACTTC
- | TRBJ1-5 | - | TRBV6-2/TRBV6-3 | CASNPLSGFNQPQHF | TGTGCCAGCAACCCCCTGTCAGGGTTCAATCAGCCCCAGCATTTT
- | TRBJ2-7 | few | TRBV2 | CASSEALCEQYF | TGTGCCAGCAGTGAAGCGCTATGTGAGCAGTACTTC
TRBD2 | TRBJ2-1 | - | TRBV6-2/TRBV6-3 | CASRSGTSFTNEQFF | TGTGCCAGCAGGTCGGGGACTAGCTTTACCAATGAGCAGTTCTTC
TRBD2 | TRBJ2-3 | few | TRBV7-9 | CASSILAGPLTDTQYF | TGTGCCAGCAGCATCTTAGCGGGGCCACTCACAGATACGCAGTATTTT
TRBD1 | TRBJ2-7 | many | TRBV10-3 | CAISGSGTVYEQYF | TGTGCCATCAGTGGATCCGGGACAGTCTACGAGCAGTACTTC
TRBD2 | TRBJ2-3 | - | TRBV6-2/TRBV6-3 | CASSRGTTLNTQYF | TGTGCCAGCAGCCGGGGGACTACCCTAAATACGCAGTATTTT
- | TRBJ2-3 | few | TRBV7-2 | CASSPLAGFSTDTQYF | TGTGCCAGCAGCCCCCTGGCGGGGTTTAGCACAGATACGCAGTATTTT
- | TRBJ2-5 | few | TRBV5-5 | CASSLHRQETQYF | TGTGCCAGCAGCTTGCACAGACAAGAGACCCAGTACTTC
TRBD1 | TRBJ2-4 | - | TRBV24-1 | CATSDEGQNCPIQYF | TGTGCCACCAGTGATGAGGGACAGAATTGCCCCATTCAGTACTTC
TRBD1 | TRBJ1-1 | - | TRBV4-3 | CASRLEETGGGNTEAFF | TGCGCCAGCAGACTAGAGGAGACAGGGGGCGGGAACACTGAAGCTTTCTTT
- | TRBJ2-7 | few | TRBV5-1 | CASSLGEPAGQYF | TGCGCCAGCAGCTTGGGAGAGCCCGCTGGGCAGTACTTC
TRBD1 | TRBJ2-3 | - | TRBV6-6 | CASSLGQGFTDTQYF | TGTGCCAGCAGTTTGGGACAGGGGTTCACAGATACGCAGTATTTT
TRBD1 | TRBJ2-3 | - | TRBV5-4 | CASSRTGERDTQYF | TGTGCCAGCTCCAGGACAGGGGAAAGAGATACGCAGTATTTT
- | TRBJ1-2 | - | TRBV5-1 | CASSPRGDYGYTF | TGCGCCAGCAGCCCCCGGGGGGACTATGGCTACACCTTC
- | TRBJ2-5 | - | TRBV7-2 | CASSPVEPQYF | TGTGCCAGCAGCCCCGTCGAACCTCAGTACTTC
TRBD1 | TRBJ2-3 | few | TRBV6-4 | CASSEGQGFTDTQYF | TGTGCCAGCAGTGAGGGACAGGGGTTCACAGATACGCAGTATTTT
TRBD1 | TRBJ2-5 | - | TRBV6-1 | CASSRPGQGVPRETQYF | TGTGCCAGCAGTAGACCGGGACAGGGAGTCCCCAGAGAGACCCAGTACTTC
TRBD1 | TRBJ2-1 | - | TRBV6-6 | CASIKTGTGDYNEQFF | TGTGCCAGCATCAAAACCGGGACAGGGGACTACAATGAGCAGTTCTTC
- | TRBJ2-6 | few | TRBV6-2/TRBV6-3 | CASSPRQSSGANVLTF | TGTGCCAGCAGTCCCCGACAGAGCTCTGGGGCCAACGTCCTGACTTTC
- | TRBJ2-2 | few | TRBV5-1 | CASSLDSVNTGELFF | TGCGCCAGCAGCTTGGACTCGGTGAACACCGGGGAGCTGTTTTTT
TRBD1 | TRBJ1-6 | few | TRBV5-1 | CASSLEPGTGGSPLHF | TGCGCCAGCAGCTTGGAACCTGGGACAGGGGGTTCACCCCTCCACTTT
TRBD1 | TRBJ2-5 | - | TRBV7-6 | CASSPLRTGLKETQYF | TGTGCCAGCAGCCCTCTCCGGACAGGGCTAAAGGAGACCCAGTACTTC
- | TRBJ1-2 | - | TRBV20-1 | CSAVRDYGYTF | TGCAGTGCTGTCAGAGACTATGGCTACACCTTC
TRBD2 | TRBJ2-3 | - | TRBV9 | CASSQMGLAVPTDTQYF | TGTGCCAGCAGCCAAATGGGACTAGCGGTTCCCACAGATACGCAGTATTTT
TRBD1 | TRBJ1-6 | - | TRBV27 | CASGTGRSPLHF | TGTGCCAGCGGGACAGGTCGGTCACCCCTCCACTTT
TRBD1 | TRBJ2-7 | once | TRBV7-2 | CASSPRQGALAEQYF | TGTGCCAGCAGCCCCCGACAGGGGGCGTTGGCCGAGCAGTACTTC
TRBD1 | TRBJ2-1 | - | TRBV6-6 | CASSLRQGASSYNEQFF | TGTGCCAGCAGTCTCCGACAGGGGGCAAGCTCCTACAATGAGCAGTTCTTC
- | TRBJ2-1 | many | TRBV7-2 | CASSFNNEQFF | TGTGCCAGCAGCTTTAACAATGAGCAGTTCTTC
- | TRBJ1-1 | - | TRBV6-1 | CASSPDGRGGTEGTEAFF | TGTGCCAGCAGCCCCGACGGCAGGGGAGGAACAGAGGGCACTGAAGCTTTCTTT
TRBD1 | TRBJ1-6 | - | TRBV7-2 | CASSSDRGAYNSPLHF | TGTGCCAGCAGCTCGGACAGGGGTGCCTATAATTCACCCCTCCACTTT
- | TRBJ2-1 | few | TRBV12-3/TRBV12-4 | CASSFWGAVIRNEQFF | TGTGCCAGCAGTTTTTGGGGCGCGGTAATACGGAATGAGCAGTTCTTC
- | TRBJ2-3 | - | TRBV11-3 | CAGSFASGTDTQYF | TGTGCCGGCAGCTTCGCTAGCGGCACAGATACGCAGTATTTT